What follows is one TCR beta chain and its context. Its antigen is currently unknown. The PCR had 60 Vbeta and 13 Jbeta primers. Assay used: immunoSEQ multiplex PCR; TCRdb lists only in-frame clones, some missing. The table records about 140,000 clones, about 74% of them present only once. The record originates from a study of cytomegalovirus exposure and HLA in healthy donors. Study-level findings and limits: Being productive about 87% or about 30% of the time was typical of most TCR beta V segments in an earlier analysis. A later analysis linked a missense variant in DCLRE1C to the trimming of TCR beta V and J genes. A later analysis linked 15,000 to 20,000 TCR beta sequences to HLA alleles at 0.05 false discovery rate.

Germline lookup yields CDR1 SGDLS and CDR2 YYNGEE. The length of the CDR3 is 14 residues. The ends were cut back, 4 bases at V and 4 bases at J, with 12 bases in the middle. The chain uses TRBV9 and TRBJ2-1, with D maybe TRBD1 (5 bases). This sequence was found in a woman between 45 and 60 years old in good health and CMV-seronegative. The sequenced sample consisted of PBMCs. CDR3 loop: CASSPYRRYNEQFF. The DNA of the CDR3 is TGTGCCAGCAGCCCCTACAGGCGTTACAATGAGCAGTTCTTC. The variable domain in full, completed from reference TRBV9 and TRBJ2-1, reads DSGVTQTPKHLITATGQRVTLRCSPRSGDLSVYWYQQSLDQGLQFLIQYYNGEERAKGNILERFSAQQFPDLHSELNLSSLELGDSALYFCASSPYRRYNEQFFGPGTRLTVL.